This paragraph reports one TCR beta chain. The library targeted TCRbeta and was prepared with unique molecular identifiers. MiXCR, run by TCRdb on the PCR reads, gives a single entry per CDR3 protein. The sample lists around 370,000 distinct CDR3 sequences, around a tenth occurring once. The data are from a study of T-cell reconstitution after alpha-beta-depleted transplantation in children. The sequence derives from a human donor who donated a stem cell graft to a child with acute lymphoblastic leukemia. The material was PBMCs from the stem cell graft donor, obtained from the stem cell graft.

CDR3 amino acids: CASSLALTGYSYEQYF. As DNA, the CDR3 is TGTGCCAGCAGCTTAGCTTTAACAGGATACTCCTACGAGCAGTACTTC. V and J are TRBV7-8 and TRBJ2-7; D might be TRBD1 (5 bases). V was cut by 0 bases and J by 0 bases, with 12 bases left in between. CDR1 and CDR2 (germline): SGHVS, FQNEAQ. The length of the CDR3 is 16 residues.